This is a list of T cell receptor beta chains from one sample in a study of OX40 agonist ivuxolimab in advanced cancers. The protocol was immunoSEQ multiplex PCR, while the TCRdb copy is restricted to in-frame clones and leaves out a portion. This table has tens of thousands of clones, approximately 80% appearing once. Sequences were derived from CD4+ or CD8+ T cells sorted from blood, sampled in a trial of the OX40 agonist ivuxolimab. Receptors were obtained from an adult with an advanced solid tumor such as melanoma, head and neck, liver or kidney cancer. Each CDR3 is given with its conserved first and last residue. Fields, in order: D gene, J gene, clone size, V gene, CDR3 DNA, CDR3 protein. The D gene is left open where the match is weak. The size entry is marked missing in some rows and otherwise reads once, few, many or a size class.

d_gene: NA; j_gene: TRBJ1-1; abundance: few; v_gene: TRBV2; CDR3nt: TGTGCCAGCAGTTATGACTCTAACACTGAAGCTTTCTTT; CDR3aa: CASSYDSNTEAFF
d_gene: NA; j_gene: TRBJ2-5; abundance: NA; v_gene: TRBV5-1; CDR3nt: TGCGCCAGCAGCTGGCAGGCTTTCGGGCTAGGAGAGACCCAGTACTTC; CDR3aa: CASSWQAFGLGETQYF
d_gene: NA; j_gene: TRBJ1-1; abundance: NA; v_gene: TRBV7-9; CDR3nt: TGTGCCAGCGGGGGGGTGAGCACTGAAGCTTTCTTT; CDR3aa: CASGGVSTEAFF
d_gene: NA; j_gene: TRBJ1-2; abundance: NA; v_gene: TRBV7-9; CDR3nt: TGTGCCAGCAGGTCCTACAGGGTCCTGGGTTCGACGGGCTACACCTTC; CDR3aa: CASRSYRVLGSTGYTF
d_gene: NA; j_gene: TRBJ1-5; abundance: NA; v_gene: TRBV5-1; CDR3nt: TGCGCCAGCAGCCCAGACACTTCCAATCAGCCCCAGCATTTT; CDR3aa: CASSPDTSNQPQHF
d_gene: NA; j_gene: TRBJ1-1; abundance: NA; v_gene: TRBV5-8; CDR3nt: TGTGCCAGCAGCTGGGGGTTGATGAACACTGAAGCTTTCTTT; CDR3aa: CASSWGLMNTEAFF
d_gene: NA; j_gene: TRBJ1-1; abundance: NA; v_gene: TRBV19; CDR3nt: TGTGCCAGTAGTATAAGAAGGACGGTTCGGGCTTTCTTT; CDR3aa: CASSIRRTVRAFF
d_gene: NA; j_gene: TRBJ2-7; abundance: once; v_gene: TRBV7-2; CDR3nt: TGTGCCAGCAGCTTACAAGTCAGCTACGAGCAGTACTTC; CDR3aa: CASSLQVSYEQYF
d_gene: NA; j_gene: TRBJ2-1; abundance: NA; v_gene: TRBV7-6; CDR3nt: TGTGCCAGCAGCTTAGACAACAATGAGCAGTTCTTC; CDR3aa: CASSLDNNEQFF
d_gene: TRBD2; j_gene: TRBJ2-7; abundance: NA; v_gene: TRBV5-4; CDR3nt: TGTGCCAGCAGCACTTCTAGCGGGTCCTACGAGCAGTACTTC; CDR3aa: CASSTSSGSYEQYF
d_gene: NA; j_gene: TRBJ2-2; abundance: NA; v_gene: TRBV12-5; CDR3nt: TGTGCTAGTGGTTTGATGAACACCGGGGAGCTGTTTTTT; CDR3aa: CASGLMNTGELFF
d_gene: TRBD2; j_gene: TRBJ2-5; abundance: once; v_gene: TRBV2; CDR3nt: TGTGCCAGCAGTCTCGGACTAGCCCAAGAGACCCAGTACTTC; CDR3aa: CASSLGLAQETQYF
d_gene: NA; j_gene: TRBJ1-1; abundance: NA; v_gene: TRBV19; CDR3nt: TGTGCCAGTAGTATCAGGGACGGGACTGAAGCTTTCTTT; CDR3aa: CASSIRDGTEAFF
d_gene: TRBD1; j_gene: TRBJ1-1; abundance: few; v_gene: TRBV29-1; CDR3nt: TGCAGCGTTGCGCCGGGACAGGGGATGAACACTGAAGCTTTCTTT; CDR3aa: CSVAPGQGMNTEAFF
d_gene: TRBD2; j_gene: TRBJ2-1; abundance: NA; v_gene: TRBV7-9; CDR3nt: TGTGCCAGCAGTAAAGGAATAGCGGGAGGGTTCAATGAGCAGTTCTTC; CDR3aa: CASSKGIAGGFNEQFF
d_gene: NA; j_gene: TRBJ1-6; abundance: NA; v_gene: TRBV7-9; CDR3nt: TGTGCCAGCAGCTTAGGGGGGGTAAATTCACCCCTCCACTTT; CDR3aa: CASSLGGVNSPLHF
d_gene: NA; j_gene: TRBJ2-3; abundance: NA; v_gene: TRBV10-3; CDR3nt: TGTGCCATCAGGGACACGGGGGTTAGCACAGATACGCAGTATTTT; CDR3aa: CAIRDTGVSTDTQYF
d_gene: TRBD2; j_gene: TRBJ2-7; abundance: few; v_gene: TRBV6-1; CDR3nt: TGTGCCAGCAGAGGAAGCGGGAGTTGGGTATACGAGCAGTACTTC; CDR3aa: CASRGSGSWVYEQYF
d_gene: NA; j_gene: TRBJ1-1; abundance: few; v_gene: TRBV18; CDR3nt: TGTGCCAGCTCACCTGACGATCGAGCTTTCTTT; CDR3aa: CASSPDDRAFF
d_gene: NA; j_gene: TRBJ2-7; abundance: NA; v_gene: TRBV5-1; CDR3nt: TGCGCCAGCAGCTCCGTTCCGGACAGATCGGGCAGCCGGGAGCAGTACTTC; CDR3aa: CASSSVPDRSGSREQYF